Sequencing of this T cell receptor beta chain was carried out in a study of T cell repertoires in breast cancer (dated by TCRdb to 2016 to 2017). Study-level background: Samples profiled in the study came from tumors, lymph nodes and peripheral blood lymphocytes of breast cancer patients, along with peripheral blood from healthy control donors. The controls were nine healthy donors whose age range was similar to that of the patients. Because breast cancer has a low mutational burden and rarely has common mutations, the study reasoned that TCRs shared between breast cancer patients would target shared antigens. On average, sequencing produced roughly 540,000 sequences per sample, which came to roughly 10 reads per input cell. Tumor-free lymph nodes were processed without enzymatic digestion, and Ficoll was used to separate blood samples. After being minced and digested with Liberase and DNase, tumors and tumor-involved lymph nodes were passed through 70-um and 40-um filters. Most of the roughly 20 patient tumors analyzed for shared TCRs were ER+/PR+.

The germline V end is reduced by 1 base and the J end by 2 bases; junction bases left unmatched: 7. Taken from cysteine to phenylalanine, the CDR3 has 17 residues. Here the CDR3 DNA is all that survives: 51 bases in frame from base 1. Reading the germline V gene gives CDR1 SGHRS and CDR2 YFSETQ. For this clonotype: The specificity of this receptor is unknown. No much larger clonotype is one base removed from it; base qualities were not supplied.

The library was built by means of emulsion pairing. Unpaired genes were suppressed by a second nested PCR with blocking oligos, after which a third nested PCR added Illumina adaptors and barcodes. Each emulsion RT-PCR master mix held roughly 4,500-270,000 T cells and included C-region, Stepout and V-region primers. The Micellula Emulsion and Purification Kit was used to make the emulsions, and Qiagen OneStep RT-PCR reagents were used for RT-PCR. Pooled libraries were sequenced with paired-end 2 x 250 reads on an Illumina MiSeq. Per the original workflow: In Galaxy, read pairs were joined and then clipped at the engineered overlap into separate alpha and beta files, and any unclipped reads were discarded. Alpha-beta pairs were assigned with CompleteTCR, a MiTCR-based pipeline that links chains sharing read cluster identifiers using an R script. TCR sequences seen only once, which were about 1-3.3%, were removed as potential sequencing errors. Through fastp at Q25 and MiXCR, TCRdb rebuilt clones from the public reads, retaining in-frame beta chains. Rows with one shared CDR3 protein collapse into an entry with the most common genes and DNA. The V and J calls here are based on TCRdb, not the publication. The sample table contains about 40,000 distinct CDR3 sequences; only one count was recorded for about 41% of them. Less than 70% of the sample rests with the top ten.

Paired alpha-beta TCRs of CD8+ T cells were analyzed using an expanded emulsion RT-PCR method with primers for all TCR V genes. Before emulsion RT-PCR, CD8+ T cells were isolated with a CD8 positive selection kit and incubated overnight in roughly 10 IU/mL IL-2. General study outcomes and caveats: Discarding singleton TCRs and sampling only part of each tumor may have missed genuine antitumor clones. About 20 TCR pairs were shared across seven or more patient tumors and were rarely found in control blood, which suggests possible tumor specificity. Because transcript abundance and primer differences skewed clone recovery, emulsion RT-PCR was regarded as qualitative rather than quantitative. Tumor-involved sentinel lymph nodes shared about fourfold more TCRs with matched tumor repertoires than tumor-free nodes (approximately 8% versus 2%). Shared TCRs were encoded by various nucleotide sequences, which suggests selection and expansion based on antigen. TRBV7 predominated among the shared TCRs, which could possibly reflect tumor recognition or a mispriming bias from eight TRBV7 primers.

This clonotype originated in a pool of human donors with breast cancer or a healthy control (not recorded which). Rearrangement joined TRBV5-1 to TRBJ2-1, and 9 junctional nucleotides match TRBD2. The sample taken for sequencing was CD8+ T cells. The bases read TGCGCCAGCAGCTTGCTGTTGGCGGGAGGGACCTACAATGAGCAGTTCTTC. It is translated as CASSLLLAGGTYNEQFF.